This T cell receptor beta chain was obtained from a study of T-cell reconstitution after alpha-beta-depleted transplantation in children. Study-wide results and caveats: Recipient T cells and thymic progenitors that survived gave rise to the high TCRbeta diversity observed at day 60 in some patients. Most T-cell counts and diversity one year after the transplant came from T cells that were newly produced. Where alpha-beta T cells came from about two months after transplant was reportedly several hundred expanded graft clones.

The CDR3 contains 13 residues. Germline V lookup: CDR1 MDHEN, CDR2 SYDVKM. The V segment lost 6 bases and the J segment 3 bases; nucleotides outside the gene matches: 4. To note about this clonotype: Its antigen is currently unknown.

The library targeted TCRbeta and was prepared with unique molecular identifiers. TCRdb analysed the PCR reads with MiXCR anew, one entry per CDR3 protein. The table records about a million distinct CDR3 sequences, around 30% of them present only once. The sample consisted of PBMCs, mostly from graft donor cells, taken 360 days after TCRalphabeta/CD19-depleted stem cell transplant. This receptor was identified in a boy under two years old who had a stem cell transplant for SCID, so the T cells may come from the graft donor. The genes are TRBV28 and TRBJ2-5, with 7 bases matching TRBD1. The CDR3 DNA reads TGTGCCAGCAGCACAGACAGGGAAGAGACCCAGTACTTC. Protein product: CASSTDREETQYF.